This T cell receptor beta chain was documented in a study of blood T cell repertoires in COVID-19. Study background: Donors in the United States, Italy and Spain gave samples during acute or convalescent COVID-19. Sources were T cells, B-cell-depleted T cells, or PBMCs; the material itself was cDNA or gDNA.

The CDR3 has 17 residues. Looked up from germline, CDR1 is LNHDA and CDR2 is SQIVND (reference sequence). V lost 5 bases and J 3 bases, leaving 22 bases between the germline ends. In the authors' methods: From reference gene primer amplification, estimates of nucleated cell counts were derived. Sequencing was performed with immunoSEQ multiplex PCR; in TCRdb, only in-frame clones are kept and a portion is missing. V and J calls and clone size follow that table, whereas D and trimming were derived from the DNA. The data hold 80,000 to 90,000 clones, with around 85% observed a single time. Sequencing was done on a sample of peripheral blood. The sequence derives from a man aged 70-80 years with acute or convalescent COVID-19. The chain couples TRBV19 to TRBJ2-5, with D possibly matching TRBD2 (6 bases). CDR3 bases: TGTGCCAGTAGTCCCTTGGGCCGGGCCGGAGGGAAAGAGACCCAGTACTTC. Its translation: CASSPLGRAGGKETQYF.